The rows below give T cell receptor beta chains drawn from one sample of a study of blood T cell repertoires in COVID-19. Profiling relied on immunoSEQ multiplex PCR, and the TCRdb table lists in-frame clones only, not all of them. Of around 180,000 clones detected, roughly 83% appear once; the ten largest clones hold more than 1.5%. Material for sequencing was peripheral blood. The receptors stem from a human donor in a cohort sampled during active COVID-19. Both conserved end residues are part of each CDR3. The D gene is left open where the match is weak. Some rows mark clone size as missing; the rest say once, few, many or name a class of expanded clone.

clone size: NA; V gene: TRBV5-1; J gene: TRBJ2-7; D gene: NA; CDR3 protein: CASRAGEQYF; CDR3 DNA: TGCGCCAGCAGAGCAGGCGAGCAGTACTTC
clone size: few; V gene: TRBV3-1/TRBV3-2; J gene: TRBJ1-5; D gene: NA; CDR3 protein: CASSLPGGNQPQHF; CDR3 DNA: TGTGCCAGCAGCCTCCCCGGGGGGAATCAGCCCCAGCATTTT
clone size: NA; V gene: TRBV9; J gene: TRBJ1-2; D gene: TRBD1; CDR3 protein: CASSVSGQGYYGYTF; CDR3 DNA: TGTGCCAGCAGCGTCTCTGGACAGGGTTACTATGGCTACACCTTC
clone size: NA; V gene: TRBV3-1/TRBV3-2; J gene: TRBJ2-7; D gene: TRBD2; CDR3 protein: CASSQDATSPYEQYF; CDR3 DNA: TGTGCCAGCAGCCAAGACGCGACTAGCCCCTACGAGCAGTACTTC
clone size: many; V gene: TRBV29-1; J gene: TRBJ1-2; D gene: TRBD1; CDR3 protein: CSAPQGGYGYTF; CDR3 DNA: TGCAGCGCCCCCCAGGGGGGCTATGGCTACACCTTC
clone size: NA; V gene: TRBV3-1/TRBV3-2; J gene: TRBJ1-5; D gene: NA; CDR3 protein: CASSQGDTGNQPQHF; CDR3 DNA: TGTGCCAGCAGCCAAGGGGACACGGGAAATCAGCCCCAGCATTTT
clone size: once; V gene: TRBV28; J gene: TRBJ2-1; D gene: NA; CDR3 protein: CASSLAAGTVSSYNEQFF; CDR3 DNA: TGTGCCAGCAGTTTAGCCGCCGGGACTGTTAGCTCCTACAATGAGCAGTTCTTC
clone size: NA; V gene: TRBV7-6; J gene: TRBJ1-3; D gene: NA; CDR3 protein: CASSLGTGLSGNTIYF; CDR3 DNA: TGTGCCAGCAGCTTAGGTACAGGGCTCTCTGGAAACACCATATATTTT
clone size: NA; V gene: TRBV19; J gene: TRBJ1-1; D gene: NA; CDR3 protein: CASSIDMNTEAFF; CDR3 DNA: TGTGCCAGTAGTATAGACATGAACACTGAAGCTTTCTTT
clone size: once; V gene: TRBV13; J gene: TRBJ2-3; D gene: TRBD2; CDR3 protein: CASSIWMRGGMDTQYF; CDR3 DNA: TGTGCCAGCAGCATTTGGATGCGGGGGGGCATGGATACGCAGTATTTT
clone size: NA; V gene: TRBV28; J gene: TRBJ2-7; D gene: TRBD2; CDR3 protein: CASIGLAGEQYF; CDR3 DNA: TGTGCCAGCATCGGACTAGCGGGCGAGCAGTACTTC
clone size: NA; V gene: TRBV7-2; J gene: TRBJ2-7; D gene: TRBD1; CDR3 protein: CASSLEGAGRYEQYF; CDR3 DNA: TGTGCCAGCAGCTTAGAGGGGGCCGGGCGCTACGAGCAGTACTTC
clone size: NA; V gene: TRBV27; J gene: TRBJ1-1; D gene: NA; CDR3 protein: CASSPYRVGPEAFF; CDR3 DNA: TGTGCCAGCAGTCCTTACAGGGTAGGCCCTGAAGCTTTCTTT
clone size: NA; V gene: TRBV5-5; J gene: TRBJ2-2; D gene: NA; CDR3 protein: CASSEGGYTGELFF; CDR3 DNA: TGTGCCAGCAGCGAGGGAGGTTACACCGGGGAGCTGTTTTTT
clone size: NA; V gene: TRBV6-2/TRBV6-3; J gene: TRBJ1-2; D gene: NA; CDR3 protein: CASSYSMRVTYGYTF; CDR3 DNA: TGTGCCAGCAGTTACTCGATGAGGGTAACCTATGGCTACACCTTC
clone size: NA; V gene: TRBV11-2; J gene: TRBJ2-7; D gene: TRBD1; CDR3 protein: CASSVTGTGVPYEQYF; CDR3 DNA: TGTGCCAGCAGCGTAACCGGGACAGGGGTTCCCTACGAGCAGTACTTC
clone size: once; V gene: TRBV7-9; J gene: TRBJ2-7; D gene: TRBD2; CDR3 protein: CASSLSSSGTYEQYF; CDR3 DNA: TGTGCCAGCAGCTTATCTTCTAGCGGGACCTACGAGCAGTACTTC
clone size: NA; V gene: TRBV7-9; J gene: TRBJ1-1; D gene: NA; CDR3 protein: CASNHRANTEAFF; CDR3 DNA: TGTGCCAGCAACCACAGGGCGAACACTGAAGCTTTCTTT
clone size: NA; V gene: TRBV11-2; J gene: TRBJ2-5; D gene: TRBD2; CDR3 protein: CASSSGGGEFETQYF; CDR3 DNA: TGTGCCAGCAGTTCTGGCGGGGGGGAGTTTGAGACCCAGTACTTC
clone size: NA; V gene: TRBV5-4; J gene: TRBJ2-7; D gene: TRBD2; CDR3 protein: CASSLRAGGPYEQYF; CDR3 DNA: TGTGCCAGCAGCCTCCGGGCGGGGGGCCCCTACGAGCAGTACTTC
clone size: NA; V gene: TRBV19; J gene: TRBJ1-1; D gene: NA; CDR3 protein: CATVTPAAREAFF; CDR3 DNA: TGTGCCACCGTCACACCAGCGGCACGTGAAGCTTTCTTT
clone size: few; V gene: TRBV19; J gene: TRBJ2-7; D gene: NA; CDR3 protein: CASSPPLGEQYF; CDR3 DNA: TGTGCCAGTAGTCCTCCTCTCGGCGAGCAGTACTTC
clone size: NA; V gene: TRBV21-1; J gene: TRBJ2-7; D gene: NA; CDR3 protein: CASSKGQGAPGEQYF; CDR3 DNA: TGTGCCAGCAGCAAAGGACAGGGGGCGCCCGGCGAGCAGTACTTC
clone size: NA; V gene: TRBV24-1; J gene: TRBJ2-7; D gene: TRBD1; CDR3 protein: CATSDLQTGMNEQYF; CDR3 DNA: TGTGCCACCAGTGATCTCCAGACAGGGATGAACGAGCAGTACTTC
clone size: NA; V gene: TRBV6-2/TRBV6-3; J gene: TRBJ1-5; D gene: NA; CDR3 protein: CASSYRRGGSNQPQHF; CDR3 DNA: TGTGCCAGCAGTTATCGCAGGGGCGGAAGCAATCAGCCCCAGCATTTT
clone size: few; V gene: TRBV3-1/TRBV3-2; J gene: TRBJ2-7; D gene: TRBD2; CDR3 protein: CASSQGPSGSYEQYF; CDR3 DNA: TGTGCCAGCAGCCAAGGGCCTAGCGGCTCCTACGAGCAGTACTTC
clone size: NA; V gene: TRBV6-1; J gene: TRBJ2-7; D gene: TRBD2; CDR3 protein: CASSASPPSGGRGYEQYF; CDR3 DNA: TGTGCCAGCAGTGCGTCCCCCCCCTCTGGCGGGAGAGGGTACGAGCAGTACTTC
clone size: NA; V gene: TRBV7-9; J gene: TRBJ2-7; D gene: NA; CDR3 protein: CASSLGGSTGEQYF; CDR3 DNA: TGTGCCAGCAGCTTAGGTGGCTCCACGGGGGAGCAGTACTTC
clone size: NA; V gene: TRBV12-3/TRBV12-4; J gene: TRBJ1-1; D gene: TRBD1; CDR3 protein: CATIQGWTTEAFF; CDR3 DNA: TGTGCCACCATACAGGGGTGGACCACTGAAGCTTTCTTT
clone size: NA; V gene: TRBV27; J gene: TRBJ2-7; D gene: TRBD2; CDR3 protein: CASSLGLAGIYEQYF; CDR3 DNA: TGTGCCAGCAGTCTGGGACTAGCGGGGATCTACGAGCAGTACTTC
clone size: NA; V gene: TRBV7-3; J gene: TRBJ2-7; D gene: NA; CDR3 protein: CASSLHGIITDEQYF; CDR3 DNA: TGTGCCAGCAGCCTCCACGGGATTATCACGGACGAGCAGTACTTC
clone size: NA; V gene: TRBV7-2; J gene: TRBJ1-1; D gene: NA; CDR3 protein: CASSLYGPPTTEAFF; CDR3 DNA: TGTGCCAGCAGCTTATATGGGCCCCCGACCACTGAAGCTTTCTTT
clone size: NA; V gene: TRBV20-1; J gene: TRBJ2-3; D gene: TRBD1; CDR3 protein: CSASDGDSSTDTQYF; CDR3 DNA: TGCAGTGCTAGTGATGGGGACAGTAGCACAGATACGCAGTATTTT
clone size: NA; V gene: TRBV6-5; J gene: TRBJ2-7; D gene: NA; CDR3 protein: CASSGGGYREQYF; CDR3 DNA: TGTGCCAGCAGCGGAGGGGGCTATAGGGAGCAGTACTTC
clone size: NA; V gene: TRBV6-2/TRBV6-3; J gene: TRBJ1-6; D gene: NA; CDR3 protein: CASSYSTASSYNSPLHF; CDR3 DNA: TGTGCCAGCAGTTACTCGACAGCAAGCTCCTATAATTCACCCCTCCACTTT
clone size: NA; V gene: TRBV21-1; J gene: TRBJ2-7; D gene: NA; CDR3 protein: CASSKVRSGNLYFEQYF; CDR3 DNA: TGTGCCAGCAGCAAAGTAAGATCCGGGAACCTTTATTTCGAGCAGTACTTC
clone size: NA; V gene: TRBV11-3; J gene: TRBJ2-7; D gene: NA; CDR3 protein: CASGTSNEQYF; CDR3 DNA: TGTGCCAGCGGGACAAGCAACGAGCAGTACTTC
clone size: NA; V gene: TRBV18; J gene: TRBJ2-7; D gene: TRBD2; CDR3 protein: CASSPMRGTEQYF; CDR3 DNA: TGTGCCAGCTCACCAATGCGGGGGACCGAGCAGTACTTC
clone size: NA; V gene: TRBV5-1; J gene: TRBJ2-6; D gene: TRBD1; CDR3 protein: CASSFRTGSGANVLTF; CDR3 DNA: TGCGCCAGCAGCTTCCGGACAGGGTCTGGGGCCAACGTCCTGACTTTC
clone size: NA; V gene: TRBV18; J gene: TRBJ2-5; D gene: TRBD1; CDR3 protein: CASSPGQDGETQYF; CDR3 DNA: TGTGCCAGCTCACCTGGACAGGATGGAGAGACCCAGTACTTC
clone size: NA; V gene: TRBV11-2; J gene: TRBJ2-7; D gene: NA; CDR3 protein: CASSLAPTSNYEQYF; CDR3 DNA: TGTGCCAGCAGCTTAGCCCCCACTAGTAACTACGAGCAGTACTTC
clone size: NA; V gene: TRBV6-1; J gene: TRBJ1-1; D gene: TRBD1; CDR3 protein: CASSEGTGMNTEAFF; CDR3 DNA: TGTGCCAGCAGTGAAGGGACAGGGATGAACACTGAAGCTTTCTTT
clone size: NA; V gene: TRBV9; J gene: TRBJ2-7; D gene: TRBD2; CDR3 protein: CASSAGLADSYEQYF; CDR3 DNA: TGTGCCAGCAGCGCGGGACTAGCGGATTCCTACGAGCAGTACTTC
clone size: NA; V gene: TRBV4-3; J gene: TRBJ1-5; D gene: NA; CDR3 protein: CASSQDYGGRDQPQHF; CDR3 DNA: TGCGCCAGCAGCCAAGATTACGGGGGTCGGGATCAGCCCCAGCATTTT
clone size: NA; V gene: TRBV9; J gene: TRBJ1-5; D gene: NA; CDR3 protein: CASSRQDFNQPQHF; CDR3 DNA: TGTGCCAGCAGCCGACAGGACTTTAATCAGCCCCAGCATTTT
clone size: NA; V gene: TRBV5-4; J gene: TRBJ2-6; D gene: TRBD1; CDR3 protein: CASSSPGTGPSGANVLTF; CDR3 DNA: TGTGCCAGCAGCTCCCCCGGGACAGGACCCTCTGGGGCCAACGTCCTGACTTTC
clone size: NA; V gene: TRBV24-1; J gene: TRBJ2-1; D gene: TRBD1; CDR3 protein: CATSDFRGRSYNEQFF; CDR3 DNA: TGTGCCACCAGTGATTTCAGGGGGCGATCCTACAATGAGCAGTTCTTC